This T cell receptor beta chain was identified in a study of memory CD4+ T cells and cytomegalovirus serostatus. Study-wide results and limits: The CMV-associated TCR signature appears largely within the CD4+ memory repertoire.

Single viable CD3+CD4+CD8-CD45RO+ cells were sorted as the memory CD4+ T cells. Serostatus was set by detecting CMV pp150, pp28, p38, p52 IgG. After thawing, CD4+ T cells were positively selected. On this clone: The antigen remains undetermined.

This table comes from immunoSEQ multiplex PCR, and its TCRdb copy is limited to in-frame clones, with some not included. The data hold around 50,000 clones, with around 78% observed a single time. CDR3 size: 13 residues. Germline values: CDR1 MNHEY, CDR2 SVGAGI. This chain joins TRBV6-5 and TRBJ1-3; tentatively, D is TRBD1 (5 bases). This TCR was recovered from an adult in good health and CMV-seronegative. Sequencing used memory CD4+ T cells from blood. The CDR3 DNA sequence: TGTGCTACAAAGCCGGGGCCTGGAAACACCATATATTTT. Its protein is CATKPGPGNTIYF.